The clone carrying this T cell receptor (beta chain) was found a few times. Its antigen is currently unknown. The data derive from a study of T cell repertoires in cytomegalovirus infection. V lost 1 base to trimming and J lost 4 bases, with 9 bases between them. The CDR3 consists of 14 residues. Germline V gene sequence: CDR1 MNHEY, CDR2 SVGAGI. One entry per CDR3 protein, called by TCRdb with MiXCR from the reads. In the table there are around 770,000 distinct CDR3 sequences, almost 30% of which are singletons. Study observations and caveats: Identification of carriers of CMV plus the relevant HLA was performed using cumulative public TCR beta family frequency. HLA-C-restricted CMV-specific TCR beta clonotypes were dominant in the ex vivo response.

Here the sequenced sample was cultured CD8+ T cells from PBMCs, taken from culture after CMV antigen stimulation. The chain couples TRBV6-5 to TRBJ2-3; the D gene is possibly TRBD1 (5 bases). The receptor's source is a human donor in good health (CMV status not recorded). Some clones in this sample may be carry-over from other donors' samples. CDR3 loop: CASSYYLGADTQYF. The CDR3 DNA sequence: TGTGCCAGCAGTTACTATTTAGGGGCAGATACGCAGTATTTT.